These 6 T cell receptor beta chains came from one sample sequenced in a study of shared clonotypes between healthy human individuals. Using immunoSEQ multiplex PCR, the repertoire was profiled, and TCRdb retains in-frame clones only, with some absent. The top ten clones hold 1.5% to 2% of a sample with around 700,000 clones, approximately 74% of them seen once. The sequencing input was memory CD4+ T cells sorted from blood. Subset denoted: CD45RA-negative fraction. The source is a woman between 25 and 40 years old in good health.

The chain joins TRBV7-2 to TRBJ2-1, with D hard to call. Trimming took 2 bases from V and 5 from J, leaving 13 bases between them. The CDR3 extends over 15 amino acids. Looked up from germline, CDR1 is SGHTA and CDR2 is FQGNSA. The CDR3 region has the DNA TGTGCCAGCAGCTTATGGCTGAGTTGGGACAATGAGCAGTTCTTC. Translation gives CASSLWLSWDNEQFF.

The chain combines TRBV5-1 with TRBJ2-5; D call uncertain. Trimming removed 0 bases at V and 0 bases at J, with 6 bases between. Germline V gene data show CDR1 as SGHRS and CDR2 as YFSETQ. The CDR3 extends over 14 amino acids. CDR3 in amino acids: CASSLAWDQETQYF. CDR3 nucleotides: TGCGCCAGCAGCTTGGCGTGGGACCAAGAGACCCAGTACTTC.

The sample holds one count of this clone. Its ends do not fully match the called genes, so a read error is possible. In the same sample, other DNA sequences code for this CDR3. The chain has TRBV30 and TRBJ2-7, with D perhaps given as TRBD1 or TRBD2 (5 bases each). The CDR3 runs 17 residues. The germline CDR1 and CDR2 sequences are GTSNPN and SVGIG (reference sequence). The CDR3 is CAWSHPGTETGSYEQYF. As DNA, the CDR3 is TGTGCCTGGAGCCATCCCGGGACCGAGACGGGTAGCTACGAGCAGTATTTC.

The chain employs TRBV19 and TRBJ1-6; D is unclear. The V gene lost 5 bases and the J gene lost 11 bases, with 10 bases spanning the gap. The CDR3 spans 12 residues. CDR1 is LNHDA and CDR2 is SQIVND in the germline V gene (reference sequence). The CDR3 sequence is CASSPSDTPLHF. The CDR3 coding sequence is TGTGCCAGTAGTCCCTCCGACACACCCCTCCACTTT.

The CDR3 protein is CASSLVLRGKETQYF. CDR3 coding DNA: TGTGCCAGCAGCTTAGTCCTACGGGGGAAGGAGACCCAGTACTTC. V and J are TRBV7-8 and TRBJ2-5; weak D call: TRBD2 (6 bases). In germline, CDR1 is SGHVS, CDR2 FQNEAQ. With 1 base removed from V and 5 bases from J, the gap between germline ends came to 14 bases. The CDR3 is 15 amino acids.

This rearrangement joins TRBV2 to TRBJ2-3, with D possibly matching TRBD2 (5 bases). Trimming pared 7 bases from V and 0 bases from J, leaving 11 bases between. CDR1 and CDR2 (germline): SNHLY, FYNNEI. The CDR3 extends over 14 amino acids. CDR3 sequence reads: CASMEAPSTDTQYF. CDR3 bases: TGTGCCAGCATGGAGGCTCCAAGCACAGATACGCAGTATTTT. The variable domain in full, with the rest retrieved from reference TRBV2 and TRBJ2-3, is EPEVTQTPSHQVTQMGQEVILRCVPISNHLYFYWYRQILGQKVEFLVSFYNNEISEKSEIFDDQFSVERPDGSNFTLKIRSTKLEDSAMYFCASMEAPSTDTQYFGPGTRLTVL.